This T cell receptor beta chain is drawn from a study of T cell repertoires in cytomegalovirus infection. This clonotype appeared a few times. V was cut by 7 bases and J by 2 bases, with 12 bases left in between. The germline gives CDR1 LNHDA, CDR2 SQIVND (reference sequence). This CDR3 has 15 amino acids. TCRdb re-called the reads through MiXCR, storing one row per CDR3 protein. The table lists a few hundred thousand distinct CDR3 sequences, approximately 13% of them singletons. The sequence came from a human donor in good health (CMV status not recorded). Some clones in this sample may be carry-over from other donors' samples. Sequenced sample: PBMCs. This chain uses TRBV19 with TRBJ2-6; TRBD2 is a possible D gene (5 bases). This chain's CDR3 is CASIGVVPGANVLTF. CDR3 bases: TGTGCCAGTATCGGGGTCGTACCTGGGGCCAACGTCCTGACTTTC.